Presented here are 23 T cell receptor beta chains from one specimen sequenced in a study of T cell responses to AZD1222 COVID-19 vaccine. Sequenced by immunoSEQ multiplex PCR; TCRdb stores in-frame clones only, minus some. Of 150,000 to 200,000 clones listed, 91% are singletons. Sequenced material: peripheral blood, taken 28 days after the second AZD1222 dose. The receptor set was obtained from an adult who received the AZD1222 COVID-19 vaccine.

The rearrangement joins TRBV7-9 to TRBJ2-1, with 7 positions matching TRBD2. Unmatched junction bases numbered 15, after V lost 5 bases and J lost 5 bases. This CDR3 has 17 amino acids. Germline V gene sequence: CDR1 SEHNR, CDR2 FQNEAQ (reference sequence). The CDR3 coding sequence is TGTGCCAGCAGCCAACTGGCAGGGCTAGCGGTCGACAATGAGCAGTTCTTC. Amino acid sequence: CASSQLAGLAVDNEQFF.

The CDR3 nucleotides read TGTGCCAGCAGCTTGGTTACCAGGGATGAGACCCAGTACTTC. Its protein product is CASSLVTRDETQYF. The rearrangement joins TRBV5-6 to TRBJ2-5; D possibly corresponds to TRBD1 (5 bases). V was trimmed by 0 bases and J by 5 bases, leaving 11 bases between them. The germline V gene has CDR1 SGHDT and CDR2 YYEEEE. The CDR3 runs to 14 residues. Combining the CDR3 with reference TRBV5-6 and TRBJ2-5 gives the whole variable domain DAGVTQSPTHLIKTRGQQVTLRCSPKSGHDTVSWYQQALGQGPQFIFQYYEEEERQRGNFPDRFSGHQFPNYSSELNVNALLLGDSALYLCASSLVTRDETQYFGPGTRLLVL.

The V gene is TRBV2, the J gene TRBJ1-6; 9 nucleotides agree with TRBD1. The germline gives CDR1 SNHLY, CDR2 FYNNEI. After removal of 8 bases from V and 7 bases from J, the junction contained 0 bases not matched to a gene. The CDR3 is 12 amino acids. CDR3 nucleotide sequence: TGTGCCAGCGGGACAGGGAATTCACCCCTCCACTTT. Its translation: CASGTGNSPLHF.

The J gene is TRBJ2-7, the V gene TRBV27; 12 bases map to TRBD2. The V and J ends lost 0 bases and 7 bases, in that order; junction bases with no gene match: 10. The V gene's germline CDR1 is MNHEY and CDR2 SMNVEV (reference sequence). The CDR3 has 17 residues. CDR3 DNA sequence: TGTGCCAGCAGTTTATCGGCCCCCTCAGGACTAGCGGGGGAGCAGTACTTC. Its protein product is CASSLSAPSGLAGEQYF.

The V call is TRBV9, the J call TRBJ2-3; 7 nucleotides agree with TRBD2. This CDR3 region has 15 residues. Germline CDR1 and CDR2: SGDLS and YYNGEE. V was pared by 0 bases and J by 3 bases, with 4 bases of the junction left unmatched. The CDR3 nucleotides are TGTGCCAGCAGCGTAGCCCTAGCGGCGACAGATACGCAGTATTTT. Translation: CASSVALAATDTQYF.

The chain links TRBV29-1 to TRBJ1-5, with 10 bases lining up with TRBD1. The CDR3 is 16 amino acids. The V gene's germline CDR1 is SQVTM and CDR2 ANQGSEA. After removal of 6 bases from V and 2 bases from J, the junction contained 10 bases not matched to a gene. The CDR3 reads CSVNRDRGFRNQPQHF. In DNA, the CDR3 is TGCAGCGTCAACCGGGACAGGGGATTTCGCAATCAGCCCCAGCATTTT.

The V call is TRBV19, the J call TRBJ1-2; TRBD1 matches at 7 bases. CDR3 length: 14 residues. The germline gives CDR1 LNHDA, CDR2 SQIVND (reference sequence). Germline trimming cut 5 bases from V and 4 bases from J; bases unmatched to any gene: 7. The CDR3 reads CASSGDSRSYGYTF. CDR3 in DNA: TGTGCCAGTAGTGGGGACAGTCGCAGCTATGGCTACACCTTC. Based on the CDR3 plus reference TRBV19 and TRBJ1-2, the full variable domain is DGGITQSPKYLFRKEGQNVTLSCEQNLNHDAMYWYRQDPGQGLRLIYYSQIVNDFQKGDIAEGYSVSREKKESFPLTVTSAQKNPTAFYLCASSGDSRSYGYTFGSGTRLTVV.

The chain links TRBV6-5 to TRBJ1-1; tentatively, D is TRBD1 (5 bases). The CDR3 loop spans 15 amino acids. Germline V gene lookup returns CDR1 MNHEY and CDR2 SVGAGI. Deletions cut 0 bases from V and 4 bases from J, with 12 bases between. The DNA of the CDR3 is TGTGCCAGCAGTTACTCTCCGGGACGAAGCACTGAAGCTTTCTTT. Translated: CASSYSPGRSTEAFF.

This chain joins TRBV23-1 and TRBJ2-7, with TRBD2 matching over 7 bases. TRBV23-1 is an ORF, and what it does is uncertain. The CDR3 totals 17 residues. V was clipped by 2 bases and J by 3 bases; unmatched bases: 13. CDR3: CASSQACGGRFFYEQYF. As DNA, the CDR3 is TGCGCCAGCAGTCAAGCTTGCGGGGGACGTTTCTTCTACGAGCAGTACTTC.

The DNA of the CDR3 is TGTGCCAGCAGCCAAGGTCACGCCGAGCAGTACTTC. As protein: CASSQGHAEQYF. J is TRBJ2-7 and V is TRBV3-1 (or the pseudogene TRBV3-2), with D hard to call. The CDR3 has 12 amino acids. Looked up from germline, CDR1 is LGHDT and CDR2 is YNNKEL (reference sequence). With 1 base removed from V and 6 bases from J, the gap between germline ends came to 7 bases.

This clone was seen a single time. This chain uses TRBV5-8 with TRBJ2-1, with a possible D match to TRBD2 (6 bases). Germline V gene data show CDR1 as SGHTS and CDR2 as YDEGEE. This CDR3 has 15 amino acids. Trimming removed 4 bases from V and 3 bases from J, with 14 bases in between. The CDR3 DNA reads as TGTGCCAGCAGCGCTGAGGGGACTTACTACAATGAGCAGTTCTTC. Amino acid sequence: CASSAEGTYYNEQFF.

V usage is TRBV9 and J usage is TRBJ2-7; 9 nucleotides line up with TRBD1. The length of the CDR3 is 15 residues. The V gene's germline CDR1 is SGDLS and CDR2 YYNGEE. V was clipped by 4 bases and J by 7 bases; unmatched bases: 12. CDR3 sequence: CASSPNRDRASEQYF. Here the CDR3 DNA reads TGTGCCAGCAGCCCCAACCGGGACAGGGCTTCTGAGCAGTACTTC. The full variable domain, in which reference TRBV9 and TRBJ2-7 provide the parts outside the CDR3, is DSGVTQTPKHLITATGQRVTLRCSPRSGDLSVYWYQQSLDQGLQFLIQYYNGEERAKGNILERFSAQQFPDLHSELNLSSLELGDSALYFCASSPNRDRASEQYFGPGTRLTVT.

The J gene is TRBJ2-5, the V gene TRBV7-3, with 9 bases that match TRBD2. The CDR3 is made up of 16 amino acids. The ends lost 2 bases at V and 1 base at J; junction bases unmatched: 5. Germline CDR1 and CDR2: SGHTA and FQGTGA. CDR3 region: CASSLQGSGGQETQYF. The CDR3, as DNA: TGTGCCAGCAGCTTACAGGGTAGCGGGGGCCAAGAGACCCAGTACTTC.

This chain links TRBV7-9 with TRBJ1-2; 10 positions match TRBD1. The CDR3 runs 15 residues. CDR1 and CDR2 from the germline V gene are SEHNR and FQNEAQ (reference sequence). The V and J ends lost 4 bases and 4 bases, in that order; junction bases with no gene match: 6. CDR3 bases: TGTGCCAGCAGCTGGGACAGGGGACTCAGCTATGGCTACACCTTC. Translating it yields CASSWDRGLSYGYTF.

V gene TRBV18 combines with J gene TRBJ1-1, with D possibly TRBD1 on 5 matching bases. The length of the CDR3 is 14 residues. Trimming pared 3 bases from V and 1 base from J, leaving 9 bases between. Germline V lookup: CDR1 KGHSH, CDR2 LQKENI. Here the CDR3 DNA reads TGTGCCAGCTCACCGGTTCAGGGGAACACTGAAGCTTTCTTT. Translated, it gives CASSPVQGNTEAFF.

The chain has TRBV6-2 or TRBV6-3 and TRBJ1-3, with a weak D call TRBD1 (6 bases). V lost 5 bases to trimming and J lost 4 bases, with 9 bases between them. Germline V CDR1 and CDR2: MNHEY, SVGEGT. This CDR3 contains 13 residues. CDR3 coding DNA: TGTGCCAGCAGTCCGACAGGCGGAAACACCATATATTTT. Translation: CASSPTGGNTIYF.

The chain uses TRBV4-1 and TRBJ2-5; D assignment may be TRBD1 or TRBD2 (5 bases each). With 3 bases removed from V and 3 bases from J, the gap between germline ends came to 14 bases. The V gene's germline CDR1 is MGHRA and CDR2 YSYEKL. The CDR3 contains 15 residues. The CDR3 nucleotides read TGCGCCAGCAGCCAGAAGTTTGGGGGAGAAGAGACCCAGTACTTC. It yields the protein CASSQKFGGEETQYF.

The V and J genes are TRBV28 and TRBJ1-1; D remains ambiguous. The CDR3 is 16 residues long. Germline CDR1 is MDHEN and CDR2 is SYDVKM. V was shortened by 4 bases and J by 0 bases, with 15 bases between the two germline ends. The CDR3 DNA sequence: TGTGCCAGCAGTTCCCCTCGTCGGCTCATGAACACTGAAGCTTTCTTT. This translates into CASSSPRRLMNTEAFF.

The chain is built from TRBV19 and TRBJ1-2; D not resolved. With 3 bases removed from V and 6 bases from J, the gap between germline ends came to 14 bases. This CDR3 is 14 amino acids long. CDR1 LNHDA and CDR2 SQIVND come from the germline V gene (reference sequence). CDR3 protein: CASSISVGLDGYTF. DNA of the CDR3: TGTGCCAGTAGTATCAGTGTAGGGTTGGATGGCTACACCTTC.

Of note for this clone: An end of the junction differs from the germline gene, which may be a read error. The chain joins TRBV6-5 to TRBJ2-1, with 9 bases lining up with TRBD1. The V gene's germline CDR1 is MNHEY and CDR2 SVGAGI. The CDR3 contains 15 residues. CDR3 sequence: CASSDSGTGSNEQFF. As DNA, the CDR3 is TGTGCCAGCAGTGACTCCGGGACAGGGAGCAATGAGCAGTTCTTC.

V and J are TRBV10-3 and TRBJ1-1, with 8 bases lining up with TRBD1. The CDR3 loop spans 14 amino acids. The germline CDR1 and CDR2 sequences are ENHRY and SYGVKD. V was pared by 2 bases and J by 7 bases, with 6 bases of the junction left unmatched. CDR3 in amino acids: CAISEGQGLDEAFF. The CDR3 nucleotides read TGTGCCATCAGTGAGGGACAGGGTCTCGATGAAGCTTTCTTT.

This chain connects TRBV11-2 to TRBJ1-2, with TRBD1 matching over 9 bases. CDR3 length: 14 residues. V lost 3 bases, J lost 6 bases, and 5 bases stayed unmatched. The germline CDR1 and CDR2 sequences are SGHAT and FQNNGV. CDR3 sequence reads: CASSFYRQGDGYTF. The CDR3 coding sequence is TGTGCCAGCAGCTTTTACCGACAGGGGGATGGCTACACCTTC.

This chain links TRBV27 with TRBJ2-1; either TRBD1 or TRBD2 may supply D (5 bases each). V was shortened by 10 bases and J by 8 bases, with 12 bases between the two germline ends. The CDR3 covers 11 residues. Germline V lookup: CDR1 MNHEY, CDR2 SMNVEV (reference sequence). CDR3 DNA: TGTGCCACCCAGAGGGGCCATGAGCAGTTCTTC. This sequence encodes CATQRGHEQFF.